The 30 T cell receptor beta chains below all came from one sample that was sequenced in a study of tumour-infiltrating T cells in Burkitt lymphoma. The method was immunoSEQ multiplex PCR; TCRdb's version includes in-frame clones alone and lacks a portion of them. This sample has roughly 9,100 clones, with less than 65% found just once. Sequencing was performed on tumor tissue. These receptors came from a human donor with diffuse large B-cell lymphoma.

This clone was observed a handful of times. This chain connects TRBV5-1 to TRBJ1-1; the match to TRBD1 covers 9 bases. Trimming took 4 bases from V and 3 from J; bases not matched to a gene: 4. CDR3 length equals 14 residues. Germline values: CDR1 SGHRS, CDR2 YFSETQ. CDR3 sequence reads: CASSLQGAYTEAFF. The CDR3 bases are TGCGCCAGCAGCCTACAGGGGGCGTACACTGAAGCTTTCTTT. Full variable domain (outside the CDR3, taken from reference TRBV5-1 and TRBJ1-1): KAGVTQTPRYLIKTRGQQVTLSCSPISGHRSVSWYQQTPGQGLQFLFEYFSETQRNKGNFPGRFSGRQFSNSRSEMNVSTLELGDSALYLCASSLQGAYTEAFFGQGTRLTVV.

The rearrangement links TRBV27 to TRBJ2-2; D perhaps matches TRBD2 (5 bases). The germline V and J ends were trimmed by 3 bases and 8 bases, with 7 bases remaining between them. This CDR3 region has 12 residues. CDR1 MNHEY and CDR2 SMNVEV come from the germline V gene (reference sequence). Written as DNA, the CDR3 is TGTGCCAGCAGTTTCCGGGGTGGGGAGCTGTTTTTT. The encoded protein is CASSFRGGELFF.

J is TRBJ2-7 and V is TRBV7-9; D is perhaps TRBD1 or TRBD2 (6 bases each). The ends were cut back, 2 bases at V and 0 bases at J, with 11 bases in the middle. CDR3 length: 15 amino acids. Germline lookup yields CDR1 SEHNR and CDR2 FQNEAQ (reference sequence). DNA for the CDR3: TGTGCCAGCAGCTTACGAGGGGGGCCCTCCTACGAGCAGTACTTC. Residues: CASSLRGGPSYEQYF. The full variable domain, in which reference TRBV7-9 and TRBJ2-7 provide the parts outside the CDR3, is DTGVSQNPRHKITKRGQNVTFRCDPISEHNRLYWYRQTLGQGPEFLTYFQNEAQLEKSRLLSDRFSAERPKGSFSTLEIQRTEQGDSAMYLCASSLRGGPSYEQYFGPGTRLTVT.

This chain joins TRBV5-1 and TRBJ1-2, with D perhaps TRBD1 (5 bases). The CDR3 runs 13 residues. Deletions cut 0 bases from V and 4 bases from J, with 7 bases between. Germline CDR1 SGHRS, CDR2 YFSETQ. CDR3 region: CASSLGGGYGYTF. DNA for the CDR3: TGCGCCAGCAGCTTGGGCGGGGGCTATGGCTACACCTTC.

The V gene is TRBV5-1, the J gene TRBJ2-7, with D perhaps matching TRBD1 (6 bases). V lost 3 bases and J lost 4, with 17 bases in between. There are 15 residues in the CDR3. Per the germline V gene, CDR1 is SGHRS and CDR2 is YFSETQ. Written as DNA, the CDR3 is TGCGCCAGCAGCTCTACAGGGCTTCGGGGATACGAGCAGTACTTC. Translating it yields CASSSTGLRGYEQYF.

The chain is built from TRBV19 and TRBJ1-3; D call uncertain. The CDR3 loop spans 13 amino acids. Germline-derived CDR1 and CDR2 are LNHDA and SQIVND (reference sequence). V was shortened by 7 bases and J by 0 bases, with 7 bases between the two germline ends. CDR3: CASNAVSGNTIYF. For the CDR3, the DNA is TGTGCCAGTAACGCTGTCTCTGGAAACACCATATATTTT.

The gene calls are TRBV18 and TRBJ1-5; D remains ambiguous. CDR3 length: 13 residues. With 4 bases removed from V and 9 bases from J, the gap between germline ends came to 13 bases. CDR1 and CDR2 from the germline V gene are KGHSH and LQKENI. In DNA, the CDR3 is TGTGCCAGCTCACGAGAGCAGGATTCGCCCCAGCATTTT. It yields the protein CASSREQDSPQHF.

J is TRBJ2-1 and V is TRBV5-4; TRBD2 matches at 8 bases. From germline, CDR1 is SGHNT and CDR2 YYREEE (reference sequence). With V trimmed by 4 bases and J by 5 bases, 5 bases remained unmatched. The CDR3 is 14 residues long. The CDR3 reads CASSASGSHNEQFF. CDR3 DNA: TGTGCCAGCAGCGCTAGCGGGTCCCACAATGAGCAGTTCTTC.

This clone was observed a few times. V is TRBV16 and J is TRBJ1-1; D remains ambiguous. With 0 bases removed from V and 2 bases from J, the gap between germline ends came to 10 bases. The CDR3 contains 15 residues. Germline V CDR1 and CDR2: KGHSY, FQNENV. CDR3 region: CASSQSPRHNTEAFF. The CDR3 bases are TGTGCCAGCAGCCAATCCCCCAGGCACAACACTGAAGCTTTCTTT.

The chain carries TRBV27 and TRBJ1-5; TRBD1 matches at 9 bases. CDR3 length: 15 amino acids. CDR1 and CDR2 (germline): MNHEY, SMNVEV (reference sequence). After removal of 5 bases from V and 7 bases from J, the junction contained 9 bases not matched to a gene. As DNA, the CDR3 is TGTGCCAGCAGTCCACGGACAGGGGTCTGGCAGCCCCAGCATTTT. Protein sequence: CASSPRTGVWQPQHF.

The chain uses TRBV28 and TRBJ1-1; 9 positions match TRBD1. This CDR3 comprises 15 residues. V was pared by 6 bases and J by 3 bases, with 8 bases of the junction left unmatched. Germline V gene data show CDR1 as MDHEN and CDR2 as SYDVKM. The CDR3 coding sequence is TGTGCCAGCAGGACTGCGGGACAGGGCCACACTGAAGCTTTCTTT. Translating gives CASRTAGQGHTEAFF. Using reference TRBV28 and TRBJ1-1 for the parts outside the CDR3, the full variable domain is DVKVTQSSRYLVKRTGEKVFLECVQDMDHENMFWYRQDPGLGLRLIYFSYDVKMKEKGDIPEGYSVSREKKERFSLILESASTNQTSMYLCASRTAGQGHTEAFFGQGTRLTVV.

This clone was detected a few times. This chain links TRBV2 with TRBJ1-1, with D possibly being TRBD1 (5 bases). The CDR3 runs 13 residues. The germline V gene encodes CDR1 SNHLY and CDR2 FYNNEI. With 8 bases removed from V and 1 base from J, the gap between germline ends came to 11 bases. CDR3 in amino acids: CASRLTANTEAFF. CDR3 in DNA: TGTGCCAGCCGCTTGACAGCGAACACTGAAGCTTTCTTT.

The J gene is TRBJ1-5, the V gene TRBV19; 9 bases agree with TRBD1. The CDR3 totals 16 residues. V lost 3 bases and J lost 4; bases outside the gene matches: 7. Germline CDR1 LNHDA, CDR2 SQIVND (reference sequence). CDR3 sequence reads: CASSMGRTGENQPQHF. CDR3 in DNA: TGTGCCAGTAGTATGGGTCGGACAGGGGAAAATCAGCCCCAGCATTTT.

This chain uses TRBV14 with TRBJ1-1; D is ambiguous. Per germline, CDR1 SGHDN and CDR2 FVKESK. The CDR3 is 14 amino acids. Deletions cut 1 base from V and 0 bases from J, with 6 bases between. The CDR3 region has the DNA TGTGCCAGCAGCCAAGCCAAACTGAACACTGAAGCTTTCTTT. It yields the protein CASSQAKLNTEAFF.

The rearrangement links TRBV18 to TRBJ2-7; 10 positions match TRBD2. There are 16 residues in the CDR3. Trimming at V came to 3 bases and at J to 4 bases, leaving 9 bases not matched to a gene. Germline values: CDR1 KGHSH, CDR2 LQKENI. CDR3 bases: TGTGCCAGCTCACCCCGGAGTAGCGGGGGGCTTTACGAGCAGTACTTC. Its translation is CASSPRSSGGLYEQYF.

V is TRBV10-3 and J is TRBJ2-7; the match to TRBD1 covers 10 bases. CDR3 length: 15 residues. The ends lost 6 bases at V and 0 bases at J; junction bases unmatched: 5. CDR1 and CDR2 from the germline V gene are ENHRY and SYGVKD. The CDR3 loop reads CAISPGQGSSYEQYF. CDR3 DNA: TGTGCCATCAGCCCGGGACAGGGGAGCTCCTACGAGCAGTACTTC.

This chain joins TRBV18 and TRBJ1-4, with a weak D call TRBD1 (5 bases). This CDR3 has 17 amino acids. Germline CDR1 is KGHSH and CDR2 is LQKENI. V was clipped by 3 bases and J by 6 bases, with 20 bases between them. The CDR3 DNA follows: TGTGCCAGCTCACCGATCCGTTTTTGGGGGGAGGATGAAAAACTGTTTTTT. Protein: CASSPIRFWGEDEKLFF.

This sequence joins TRBV5-6 and TRBJ1-2; the match to TRBD1 covers 8 bases. Germline V gene lookup returns CDR1 SGHDT and CDR2 YYEEEE. The CDR3 spans 14 residues. V trimming: 0 bases; J trimming: 10 bases; junction bases outside the gene matches: 8. CDR3 in amino acids: CASSLDRTGKTYTF. The DNA of the CDR3 is TGTGCCAGCAGCTTGGATCGGACAGGGAAAACCTACACCTTC. Full variable domain (outside the CDR3, taken from reference TRBV5-6 and TRBJ1-2): DAGVTQSPTHLIKTRGQQVTLRCSPKSGHDTVSWYQQALGQGPQFIFQYYEEEERQRGNFPDRFSGHQFPNYSSELNVNALLLGDSALYLCASSLDRTGKTYTFGSGTRLTVV.

This clone was picked up a small number of times. This chain joins TRBV5-1 and TRBJ2-5; 9 nucleotides match TRBD1. With V trimmed by 0 bases and J by 1 base, 4 bases remained unmatched. This CDR3 has 16 residues. Germline CDR1 reads SGHRS; CDR2 reads YFSETQ. The CDR3 is CASSLAVTGGQETQYF. CDR3 coding DNA: TGCGCCAGCAGCTTGGCGGTGACAGGGGGCCAAGAGACCCAGTACTTC.

This chain uses TRBV5-4 with TRBJ1-1; D possibly corresponds to TRBD1 (6 bases). Germline V lookup: CDR1 SGHNT, CDR2 YYREEE (reference sequence). Trimming removed 2 bases at V and 0 bases at J, with 8 bases between. The CDR3 runs 14 residues. CDR3: CASSFGGLNTEAFF. DNA of the CDR3: TGTGCCAGCAGCTTCGGGGGGCTGAACACTGAAGCTTTCTTT. Full variable domain (rest looked up from reference TRBV5-4 and TRBJ1-1): ETGVTQSPTHLIKTRGQQVTLRCSSQSGHNTVSWYQQALGQGPQFIFQYYREEENGRGNFPPRFSGLQFPNYSSELNVNALELDDSALYLCASSFGGLNTEAFFGQGTRLTVV.

The chain combines TRBV11-2 with TRBJ1-2; no firm D call. The V gene lost 0 bases and the J gene lost 8 bases, with 19 bases spanning the gap. Per the germline V gene, CDR1 is SGHAT and CDR2 is FQNNGV. This CDR3 is 16 amino acids long. The CDR3 loop is CASSLDSSTTRGGYTF. CDR3 nucleotides: TGTGCCAGCAGCTTAGACTCGAGCACTACCCGGGGAGGCTACACCTTC.

Turning to this clone: One end of the junction fails to match germline, which may point to a read error. The J gene is TRBJ2-2, the V gene TRBV5-6; D remains unclear. Germline values: CDR1 SGHDT, CDR2 YYEEEE. The CDR3 covers 11 residues. The CDR3 DNA reads as TGTGCCAGCAGCTTCACCCGGGAGCTGTTTTTT. Translated, it gives CASSFTRELFF.

The chain has TRBV9 and TRBJ1-1; D is possibly TRBD1 (5 bases). Trimming took off 0 bases at V and 3 bases at J, with 9 bases between the two ends. The CDR3 covers 14 residues. Germline lookup yields CDR1 SGDLS and CDR2 YYNGEE. In nucleotides, the CDR3 is TGTGCCAGCAGCGTAGGCAGGGTTGACACTGAAGCTTTCTTT. Amino acid sequence: CASSVGRVDTEAFF.

Only a few counts were recorded for this clone. The J gene is TRBJ1-2, the V gene TRBV27; D gene ambiguous. The CDR3 loop spans 12 amino acids. CDR1 MNHEY and CDR2 SMNVEV come from the germline V gene (reference sequence). Trimming stripped 5 bases from V and 9 bases from J, with 13 bases between. The CDR3 loop reads CASSPAGVRYTF. The CDR3 DNA is TGTGCCAGCAGTCCCGCGGGAGTGCGCTACACCTTC.

The chain joins TRBV18 to TRBJ1-1; D is perhaps TRBD1 (6 bases). The CDR3 extends over 16 amino acids. Germline lookup yields CDR1 KGHSH and CDR2 LQKENI. The V end was cut by 3 bases, the J end by 2 bases, with 16 bases between. The CDR3 loop reads CASSPKLGGRNTEAFF. The CDR3 nucleotides read TGTGCCAGCTCACCGAAGTTAGGGGGGCGTAACACTGAAGCTTTCTTT.

The CDR3 protein is CASSLSTGRGEKLFF. CDR3 nucleotide sequence: TGTGCCAGCAGCCTTTCGACGGGGCGGGGAGAAAAACTGTTTTTT. This sequence joins TRBV7-9 and TRBJ1-4, with D perhaps matching TRBD1 (5 bases). Germline assignment: CDR1 SEHNR and CDR2 FQNEAQ (reference sequence). V was trimmed by 5 bases and J by 8 bases, leaving 18 bases between them. This CDR3 has 15 amino acids.

This clone was picked up a small number of times. This sequence joins TRBV28 and TRBJ2-3; 10 bases match TRBD1. The CDR3 is made up of 15 amino acids. Germline V gene sequence: CDR1 MDHEN, CDR2 SYDVKM. V lost 6 bases, J lost 4 bases, and 7 bases stayed unmatched. The CDR3 bases are TGTGCCAGCAGGCACGGACAGGGGGTACCAGATACGCAGTATTTT. It yields the protein CASRHGQGVPDTQYF.

The chain recombines TRBV7-9 with TRBJ2-6; no clear D gene. Germline CDR1 is SEHNR and CDR2 is FQNEAQ (reference sequence). Trimming shortened V by 2 bases and J by 2 bases, and 4 bases separated the two germline ends. The CDR3 sequence is 14 residues long. CDR3 sequence (DNA): TGTGCCAGCAGCTTAACAGCTGGGGCCAACGTCCTGACTTTC. Its protein product is CASSLTAGANVLTF.

This clone appeared a few times. This chain joins TRBV4-1 and TRBJ1-1, with D uncertain. The CDR3 spans 16 residues. Germline V gene lookup returns CDR1 MGHRA and CDR2 YSYEKL. The V end lost 0 bases, the J end lost 1 base, and 12 bases lay between the germline ends. The CDR3 sequence: CASSQDLIIKNTEAFF. The DNA for the CDR3 is TGCGCCAGCAGCCAAGACCTGATCATAAAGAACACTGAAGCTTTCTTT.

The rearrangement links TRBV5-1 to TRBJ2-7; D ambiguous. Deletions cut 4 bases from V and 5 bases from J, with 16 bases between. This CDR3 is 14 amino acids long. Looked up from germline, CDR1 is SGHRS and CDR2 is YFSETQ. For the CDR3, the DNA is TGCGCCAGCAGCAAGGACGGGCCTATCGACGAGCAGTACTTC. Its translation: CASSKDGPIDEQYF.